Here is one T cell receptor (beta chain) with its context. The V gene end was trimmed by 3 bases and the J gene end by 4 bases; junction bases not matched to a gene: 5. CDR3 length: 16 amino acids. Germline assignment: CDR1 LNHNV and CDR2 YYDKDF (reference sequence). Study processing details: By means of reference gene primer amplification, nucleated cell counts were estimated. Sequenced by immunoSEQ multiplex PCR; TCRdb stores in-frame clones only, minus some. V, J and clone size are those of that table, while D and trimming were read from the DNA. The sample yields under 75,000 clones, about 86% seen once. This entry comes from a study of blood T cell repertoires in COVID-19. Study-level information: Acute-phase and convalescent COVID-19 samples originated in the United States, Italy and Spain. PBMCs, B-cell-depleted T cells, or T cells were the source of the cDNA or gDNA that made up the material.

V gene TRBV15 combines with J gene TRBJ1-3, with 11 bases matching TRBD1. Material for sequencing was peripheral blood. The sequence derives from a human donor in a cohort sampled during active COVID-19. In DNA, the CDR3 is TGTGCCACCAGCAGGCGGACAGGGGGCGCCGGAAACACCATATATTTT. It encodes CATSRRTGGAGNTIYF.